The clone carrying this T cell receptor (beta chain) was seen many times. Its antigen remains unidentified. This sample is part of a study of identical twins. Findings and limits, study-wide: Beta out-of-frame sequences showed weaker excess sharing between twins. There was more out-of-frame TCR alpha sharing in monozygotic twins than models estimated. The same donors were not followed; conclusions instead depended on cross-sectional statistical analysis.

TCRdb passed the 5' RACE reads through MiXCR, listing each CDR3 protein once. Here the sample spans under 350,000 distinct CDR3 sequences, roughly 8.6% being singletons. This CDR3 spans 17 amino acids. The V and J ends lost 2 bases and 5 bases, in that order; junction bases with no gene match: 9. Germline assignment: CDR1 PRHDT and CDR2 FYEKMQ (reference sequence). The same sample was also studied in work on yellow fever vaccine responses in identical twins.

Specimen: CD8+ T cells sorted from blood. The sequence was obtained from a woman between 18 and 30 years old in good health. The J gene is TRBJ2-5, the V gene TRBV13; TRBD2 matches at 12 bases. The DNA of the CDR3 is TGTGCCAGCAGCTTAATCGGGACTAGCGGGCCCTGGGAGACCCAGTACTTC. Residues: CASSLIGTSGPWETQYF.